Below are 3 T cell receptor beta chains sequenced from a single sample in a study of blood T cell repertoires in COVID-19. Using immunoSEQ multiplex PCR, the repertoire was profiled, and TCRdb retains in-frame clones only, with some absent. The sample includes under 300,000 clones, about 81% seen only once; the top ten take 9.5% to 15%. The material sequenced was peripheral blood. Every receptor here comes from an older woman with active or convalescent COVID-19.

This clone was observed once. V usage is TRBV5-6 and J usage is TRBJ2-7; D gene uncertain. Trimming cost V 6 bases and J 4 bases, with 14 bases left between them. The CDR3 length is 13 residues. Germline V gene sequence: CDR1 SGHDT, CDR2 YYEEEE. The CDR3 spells CASTGDRDYEQYF. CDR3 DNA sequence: TGTGCCAGCACCGGAGACCGAGATTACGAGCAGTACTTC. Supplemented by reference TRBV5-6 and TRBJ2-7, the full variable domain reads DAGVTQSPTHLIKTRGQQVTLRCSPKSGHDTVSWYQQALGQGPQFIFQYYEEEERQRGNFPDRFSGHQFPNYSSELNVNALLLGDSALYLCASTGDRDYEQYFGPGTRLTVT.

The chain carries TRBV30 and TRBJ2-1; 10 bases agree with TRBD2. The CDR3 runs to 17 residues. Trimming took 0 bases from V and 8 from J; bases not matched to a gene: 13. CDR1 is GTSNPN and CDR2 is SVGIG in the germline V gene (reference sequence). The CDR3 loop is CAWSVLQGSGGLYEQFF. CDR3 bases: TGTGCCTGGAGTGTACTACAAGGTAGCGGGGGGTTATATGAGCAGTTCTTC. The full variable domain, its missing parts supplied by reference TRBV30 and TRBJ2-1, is SQTIHQWPATLVQPVGSPLSLECTVEGTSNPNLYWYRQAAGRGLQLLFYSVGIGQISSEVPQNLSASRPQDRQFILSSKKLLLSDSGFYLCAWSVLQGSGGLYEQFFGPGTRLTVL.

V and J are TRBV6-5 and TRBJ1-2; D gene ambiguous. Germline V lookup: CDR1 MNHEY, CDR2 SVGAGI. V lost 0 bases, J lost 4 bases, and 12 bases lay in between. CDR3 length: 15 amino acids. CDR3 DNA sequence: TGTGCCAGCAGTTACTCGAGAGGAGGAACCTATGGCTACACCTTC. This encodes CASSYSRGGTYGYTF.